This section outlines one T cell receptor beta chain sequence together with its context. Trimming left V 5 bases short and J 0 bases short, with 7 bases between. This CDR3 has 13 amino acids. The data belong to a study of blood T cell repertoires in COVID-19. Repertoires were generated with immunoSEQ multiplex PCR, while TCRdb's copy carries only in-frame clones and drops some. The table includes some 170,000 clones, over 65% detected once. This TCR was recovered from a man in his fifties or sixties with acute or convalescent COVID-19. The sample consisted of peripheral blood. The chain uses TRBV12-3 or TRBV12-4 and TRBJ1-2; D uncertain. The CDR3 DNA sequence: TGTGCCAGCAGTGGACTGCCTAACTATGGCTACACCTTC. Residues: CASSGLPNYGYTF.